A selection of T cell receptor beta chains follows, all from one sample in a study of identical twins. TCRdb fed the 5' RACE reads into MiXCR, producing one record per CDR3 protein. The sample consists of around 550,000 distinct CDR3 sequences, roughly 15% of them appearing once. These data also featured in a second study, about yellow fever vaccine responses in identical twins.

The sequencing sample was made of CD4+ T cells sorted from blood. Receptor source: a young woman in good health. CDR3s include the opening cysteine and the closing phenylalanine or tryptophan. The order of the fields is D gene, V gene, clone size, J gene, CDR3 protein, CDR3 DNA. The D gene is left open where the match is weak. Size values are once, few and many counts, or a class for expanded clones, and some rows have none.

TRBD1	TRBV11-2	.	TRBJ2-3	CASSSIQGMGTDTQYF	TGTGCCAGCAGCTCAATACAGGGGATGGGCACAGATACGCAGTATTTT
TRBD1	TRBV7-2	many	TRBJ2-5	CASSFRGQRGETQYF	TGTGCCAGCAGCTTCCGGGGACAGAGGGGAGAGACCCAGTACTTC
.	TRBV27	.	TRBJ1-3	CASRKTYSGNTIYF	TGTGCCAGCAGGAAGACTTACTCTGGAAACACCATATATTTT
.	TRBV24-1	.	TRBJ2-3	CATSEQGTDTQYF	TGTGCCACCAGTGAACAGGGAACAGATACGCAGTATTTT
TRBD2	TRBV29-1	.	TRBJ2-1	CRMLAGGSEQFF	TGCAGAATGTTAGCGGGGGGTAGTGAGCAGTTCTTC
.	TRBV12-3/TRBV12-4	.	TRBJ1-3	CASSHAVLSGNTIYF	TGTGCCAGCAGTCACGCGGTGCTCTCTGGAAACACCATATATTTT
TRBD2	TRBV2	many	TRBJ2-1	CASSDPGLASAYNEQFF	TGTGCCAGCAGCGACCCGGGACTAGCGTCGGCGTACAATGAGCAGTTCTTC
TRBD1	TRBV5-1	.	TRBJ2-4	CASSIGPLGQDQNIQYF	TGCGCCAGCAGCATTGGTCCATTGGGACAGGACCAAAACATTCAGTACTTC
TRBD2	TRBV5-1	many	TRBJ2-3	CASSLAGTSKQDTQYF	TGCGCCAGCAGCTTGGCCGGGACTAGCAAACAGGATACGCAGTATTTT
.	TRBV19	.	TRBJ2-3	CASSIPGGLSTSTDTQYF	TGTGCCAGTAGTATCCCGGGCGGGTTAAGTACTAGCACAGATACGCAGTATTTT
.	TRBV11-2	.	TRBJ1-1	CASSYSGIEAFF	TGTGCCAGCAGTTATAGTGGGATTGAAGCTTTCTTT
.	TRBV12-3/TRBV12-4	many	TRBJ1-1	CASSTGTQTEAFF	TGTGCCAGCAGTACCGGGACACAAACCGAAGCTTTCTTT
.	TRBV2	.	TRBJ2-5	CASSKEAEQYF	TGTGCCAGCAGTAAAGAGGCTGAACAGTACTTC
TRBD2	TRBV4-2	.	TRBJ2-5	CASSPSGGGFETQYF	TGTGCCAGCAGCCCGAGCGGGGGGGGTTTTGAGACCCAGTACTTC
.	TRBV29-1	few	TRBJ2-1	CSVVQGLNEQFF	TGCAGCGTAGTACAGGGCCTCAATGAGCAGTTCTTC
.	TRBV20-1	.	TRBJ1-2	CSARDFDSTNYGYTF	TGCAGTGCTAGAGATTTCGACAGTACTAACTATGGCTACACCTTC
.	TRBV4-1	.	TRBJ2-3	CASSQEVVARGPDTQYF	TGCGCCAGCAGCCAAGAGGTGGTAGCGCGGGGTCCAGATACGCAGTATTTT
TRBD2	TRBV2	few	TRBJ2-7	CASSVAGGPYEQYF	TGTGCCAGCAGTGTAGCGGGAGGGCCCTACGAGCAGTACTTC
TRBD1	TRBV6-5	few	TRBJ1-1	CASSYRDRGTEAFF	TGTGCCAGCAGTTACCGGGACAGGGGCACTGAAGCTTTCTTT
TRBD1	TRBV10-3	few	TRBJ1-6	CAISESDRGNSPLHF	TGTGCCATCAGTGAGTCGGACAGGGGTAATTCACCCCTCCACTTT
TRBD1	TRBV2	few	TRBJ2-1	CASSGQGAYNEQFF	TGTGCCAGCAGTGGACAGGGGGCCTACAATGAGCAGTTCTTC
.	TRBV28	.	TRBJ2-4	CASSSPQILAKNIQYF	TGTGCCAGCAGTTCGCCACAGATACTAGCCAAAAACATTCAGTACTTC
.	TRBV5-1	.	TRBJ2-1	CASRVVGISKDEQFF	TGCGCCAGCAGGGTGGTGGGGATTAGCAAAGATGAGCAGTTCTTC
.	TRBV11-2	many	TRBJ1-2	CASSKKGRRYSYTF	TGTGCCAGCAGCAAAAAGGGACGGCGCTACAGCTACACCTTC
.	TRBV7-9	many	TRBJ1-1	CASSFMNTEAFF	TGTGCCAGCAGCTTTATGAACACTGAAGCTTTCTTT
.	TRBV5-1	.	TRBJ2-7	CASSWRGQGAYEQYF	TGCGCCAGCAGCTGGCGGGGGCAGGGGGCCTACGAGCAGTACTTC
TRBD1	TRBV3-1	.	TRBJ2-5	CASSQPDRAGETQYF	TGTGCCAGCAGCCAACCGGACAGGGCAGGAGAGACCCAGTACTTC
TRBD1	TRBV9	few	TRBJ2-5	CASSETGTAQETQYF	TGTGCCAGCAGCGAGACCGGGACAGCCCAAGAGACCCAGTACTTC
.	TRBV15	few	TRBJ2-1	CATSRDVAREQFF	TGTGCCACCAGCAGAGATGTAGCCCGTGAGCAGTTCTTC
TRBD2	TRBV3-1	many	TRBJ2-1	CASSQGLAGEQFF	TGTGCCAGCAGCCAAGGCCTAGCGGGTGAGCAGTTCTTC
.	TRBV28	.	TRBJ1-6	CASSSSGVTERSLHF	TGTGCCAGCAGTTCCTCCGGCGTGACCGAGCGATCCCTCCACTTT
TRBD2	TRBV5-1	.	TRBJ2-1	CASSLAGGLAFDEQFF	TGCGCCAGCAGCTTGGCCGGGGGACTAGCGTTCGATGAGCAGTTCTTC
TRBD2	TRBV7-9	once	TRBJ2-1	CASSRLAVEYNEQFF	TGTGCCAGCAGCCGACTAGCGGTCGAGTACAATGAGCAGTTCTTC
.	TRBV28	few	TRBJ2-7	CASSLPAREYEQYF	TGTGCCAGCAGTTTACCGGCTAGAGAGTATGAGCAGTACTTC